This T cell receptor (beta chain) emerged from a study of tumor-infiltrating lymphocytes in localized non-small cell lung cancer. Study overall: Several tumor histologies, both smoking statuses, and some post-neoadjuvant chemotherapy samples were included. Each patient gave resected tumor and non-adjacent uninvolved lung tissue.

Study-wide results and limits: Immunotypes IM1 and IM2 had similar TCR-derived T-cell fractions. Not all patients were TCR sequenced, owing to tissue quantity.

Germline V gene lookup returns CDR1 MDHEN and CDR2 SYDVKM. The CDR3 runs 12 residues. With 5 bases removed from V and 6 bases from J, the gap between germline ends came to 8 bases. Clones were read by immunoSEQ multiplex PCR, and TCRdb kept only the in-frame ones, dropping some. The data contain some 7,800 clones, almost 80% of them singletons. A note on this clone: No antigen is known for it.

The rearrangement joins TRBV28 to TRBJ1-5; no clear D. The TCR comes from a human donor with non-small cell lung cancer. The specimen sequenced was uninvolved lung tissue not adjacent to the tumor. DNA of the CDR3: TGTGCCAGCAGTATCCGGGGTCAGCCCCAGCATTTT. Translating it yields CASSIRGQPQHF. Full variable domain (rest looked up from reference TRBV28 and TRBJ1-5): DVKVTQSSRYLVKRTGEKVFLECVQDMDHENMFWYRQDPGLGLRLIYFSYDVKMKEKGDIPEGYSVSREKKERFSLILESASTNQTSMYLCASSIRGQPQHFGDGTRLSIL.